This entry lists 32 T cell receptor beta chains sequenced from one sample in a study of blood T cell repertoires in COVID-19. Sequencing used immunoSEQ multiplex PCR; TCRdb keeps in-frame clones, though not all of them. The sample lists 250,000 or so clones; 70% to 90% were seen once. Sequenced sample: peripheral blood. Receptor source: a woman aged 25-40 years with acute or convalescent COVID-19.

Only one count was recorded for this clone. This chain connects TRBV9 to TRBJ1-4, with D possibly being TRBD1 (5 bases). Germline CDR1 and CDR2: SGDLS and YYNGEE. With 4 bases removed from V and 8 bases from J, the gap between germline ends came to 18 bases. CDR3 length equals 15 residues. CDR3 loop: CASSPSGGVAEKLFF. The DNA for the CDR3 is TGTGCCAGCAGCCCCAGTGGGGGGGTGGCGGAAAAACTGTTTTTT.

This chain uses TRBV11-3 with TRBJ2-3, with D maybe TRBD1 (6 bases). Germline-derived CDR1 and CDR2 are SGHNT and YENEEA. The CDR3 covers 16 residues. V was shortened by 1 base and J by 0 bases, with 11 bases between the two germline ends. The CDR3 nucleotides read TGTGCCAGCAGCTTAGGGTTTCAGGGGAGCACAGATACGCAGTATTTT. Its translation is CASSLGFQGSTDTQYF.

This chain links TRBV7-6 with TRBJ1-1, with D perhaps matching TRBD1 (6 bases). CDR1 is SGHVS, CDR2 FNYEAQ, per germline. Trimming removed 6 bases from V and 0 bases from J, with 8 bases in between. This CDR3 has 13 residues. CDR3 sequence (DNA): TGTGCCAGCAGTACAGGGATGAACACTGAAGCTTTCTTT. Translating gives CASSTGMNTEAFF.

The chain links TRBV10-2 to TRBJ2-2, with TRBD2 matching over 14 bases. From germline, CDR1 is WSHSY and CDR2 SAAADI. Trimming removed 6 bases from V and 4 bases from J; junction bases left unmatched: 10. The CDR3 loop spans 18 amino acids. As DNA, the CDR3 is TGCGCCAGCAGCCGGACTAGCGGGAGGACGTCGGGCACCGGGGAGCTGTTTTTT. This codes for CASSRTSGRTSGTGELFF.

The chain carries TRBV5-1 and TRBJ2-7; a weak D match, TRBD2 (7 bases). The V end lost 4 bases, the J end lost 5 bases, and 16 bases lay between the germline ends. Germline V gene data show CDR1 as SGHRS and CDR2 as YFSETQ. The CDR3 spans 14 residues. For the CDR3, the DNA is TGCGCCAGCAGCCCAGGAGGGGGGGTACACGAGCAGTACTTC. Translating it yields CASSPGGGVHEQYF.

This chain joins TRBV6-6 and TRBJ1-3; TRBD1 might be the D (6 bases). This CDR3 comprises 13 residues. Trimming took off 6 bases at V and 4 bases at J, with 10 bases between the two ends. The V gene's germline CDR1 is MNHNY and CDR2 SVGAGI (reference sequence). CDR3 DNA sequence: TGTGCCAGCAGGCCCGGACAGGGAAACACCATATATTTT. The encoded protein is CASRPGQGNTIYF.

The chain employs TRBV6-4 and TRBJ2-1; 8 bases line up with TRBD1. V dropped 3 bases and J dropped 2; count of bases not matched to a gene: 6. Germline V gene data show CDR1 as MRHNA and CDR2 as SNTAGT. The CDR3 is made up of 16 amino acids. As DNA, the CDR3 is TGTGCCAGCAGTGAAGAGGCAGGGGGCCCCTACAATGAGCAGTTCTTC. As protein: CASSEEAGGPYNEQFF.

The chain has TRBV7-9 and TRBJ1-2, with 8 bases aligning to TRBD1. The CDR3 contains 16 residues. J was trimmed by 0 bases and V by 5 bases; bases with no gene match: 8. Germline CDR1 and CDR2: SEHNR and FQNEAQ (reference sequence). The DNA of the CDR3 is TGTGCCAGCAGCGCACTAGACAGGGGCCCTAACTATGGCTACACCTTC. Translation: CASSALDRGPNYGYTF.

V is TRBV27 and J is TRBJ2-5, with 7 bases aligning to TRBD1. Germline CDR1 MNHEY, CDR2 SMNVEV (reference sequence). There are 15 residues in the CDR3. J lost 5 bases, V lost 2 bases, and 8 bases had no gene match. CDR3 DNA sequence: TGTGCCAGCAGTTTAAGACAGGGTTTGGTCGAGACCCAGTACTTC. This gives the protein CASSLRQGLVETQYF.

The gene calls are TRBV27 and TRBJ2-7, with 14 bases that match TRBD2. The CDR3 runs to 18 residues. CDR1 and CDR2 from the germline V gene are MNHEY and SMNVEV (reference sequence). V dropped 2 bases and J dropped 1; count of bases not matched to a gene: 7. In nucleotides, the CDR3 is TGTGCCAGCAGTTTAGTTGGACTAGCGGGAGGTCTTTCCTACGAGCAGTACTTC. This encodes CASSLVGLAGGLSYEQYF.

The chain combines TRBV27 with TRBJ2-7; TRBD1 matches 9 bases. The length of the CDR3 is 16 residues. In germline, CDR1 is MNHEY, CDR2 SMNVEV (reference sequence). J was trimmed by 1 base and V by 5 bases; bases with no gene match: 9. CDR3: CASSHTRDRASYEQYF. The CDR3 region has the DNA TGTGCCAGCAGTCATACCCGGGACAGGGCATCCTACGAGCAGTACTTC.

For the CDR3, the DNA is TGTGCCAGCACCAAAAGTACCGGACAGACGTACAATGAGCAGTTCTTC. Its translation is CASTKSTGQTYNEQFF. The rearrangement joins TRBV3-1 (or the pseudogene TRBV3-2) to TRBJ2-1; D is possibly TRBD1 (6 bases). Germline V gives CDR1 LGHDT, CDR2 YNNKEL (reference sequence). The CDR3 is 16 residues long. The V end lost 7 bases, the J end lost 4 bases, and 20 bases lay between the germline ends.

The rearrangement links TRBV7-9 to TRBJ2-1; D is ambiguous. The CDR3 spans 13 residues. Deletions cut 5 bases from V and 2 bases from J, with 7 bases between. Germline loops: CDR1 SEHNR, CDR2 FQNEAQ (reference sequence). CDR3 coding DNA: TGTGCCAGCAGCCAATCCACCTACAATGAGCAGTTCTTC. Residues: CASSQSTYNEQFF. The variable domain in full, with the rest retrieved from reference TRBV7-9 and TRBJ2-1, is DTGVSQNPRHKITKRGQNVTFRCDPISEHNRLYWYRQTLGQGPEFLTYFQNEAQLEKSRLLSDRFSAERPKGSFSTLEIQRTEQGDSAMYLCASSQSTYNEQFFGPGTRLTVL.

This chain connects TRBV7-2 to TRBJ2-2, with D tentatively TRBD1 (5 bases). V dropped 5 bases and J dropped 6 bases, with 10 bases sitting between them. Germline V gene data show CDR1 as SGHTA and CDR2 as FQGNSA. CDR3 length equals 13 residues. In DNA form, the CDR3 reads TGTGCCAGCAGCACCCAGGGATCCGGGGAGCTGTTTTTT. Amino acids: CASSTQGSGELFF.

The chain joins TRBV7-9 to TRBJ1-2; TRBD1 matches at 7 bases. V dropped 11 bases and J dropped 3; count of bases not matched to a gene: 9. CDR1 and CDR2 (germline): SEHNR, FQNEAQ (reference sequence). The CDR3 runs 13 residues. The CDR3 loop is CAGRQGPDYGYTF. For the CDR3, the DNA is TGTGCCGGTCGACAGGGACCTGACTATGGCTACACCTTC.

DNA of the CDR3: TGTGCCAGCAGCGTACCGGGACAGGGCACCGGGGAGCTGTTTTTT. Protein sequence: CASSVPGQGTGELFF. The rearrangement links TRBV7-9 to TRBJ2-2, with 9 bases fitting TRBD1. CDR3 size: 15 residues. The trim removed 5 bases at V and 4 bases at J, leaving 5 bases unmatched. Germline-derived CDR1 and CDR2 are SEHNR and FQNEAQ (reference sequence).

The chain carries TRBV11-3 and TRBJ1-5; 8 nucleotides align to TRBD1. The germline CDR1 and CDR2 sequences are SGHNT and YENEEA. Unmatched junction bases numbered 6, after V lost 5 bases and J lost 3 bases. The CDR3 is 15 amino acids. The DNA of the CDR3 is TGTGCCAGCAGCCAAACGGGACAGGACAATCAGCCCCAGCATTTT. Protein: CASSQTGQDNQPQHF.

The rearrangement links TRBV6-1 to TRBJ1-6, with D possibly TRBD1 on 6 matching bases. V lost 2 bases, J lost 10 bases, and 12 bases lay in between. The CDR3 has 14 amino acids. CDR1 is MNHNS and CDR2 is SASEGT in the germline V gene. This chain's CDR3 is CASSESTGRSPLHF. The DNA for the CDR3 is TGTGCCAGCAGTGAATCGACAGGCCGGTCACCCCTCCACTTT.

The genes are TRBV6-5 and TRBJ2-1; 10 bases match TRBD2. V lost 6 bases, J lost 7 bases, and 9 bases stayed unmatched. Germline CDR1 is MNHEY and CDR2 is SVGAGI. The CDR3 is 15 residues long. The CDR3 DNA is TGTGCCAGCAGGTCGACTAGCGGGTTACTTAATGAGCAGTTCTTC. This gives the protein CASRSTSGLLNEQFF.

The gene calls are TRBV10-2 and TRBJ1-6; 7 bases align to TRBD1. CDR3 length: 16 amino acids. The J segment lost 10 bases and the V segment lost 1 base, leaving 10 bases of the junction unmatched. Germline V gives CDR1 WSHSY, CDR2 SAAADI. The CDR3 DNA is TGCGCCAGCAGTGAGTTAGGACAGGTGGTTGGGTCACCCCTCCACTTT. Amino acids: CASSELGQVVGSPLHF.

The chain links TRBV7-2 to TRBJ2-3; D is possibly TRBD1 (5 bases). The CDR3 consists of 15 residues. Germline lookup yields CDR1 SGHTA and CDR2 FQGNSA. Trimming stripped 5 bases from V and 2 bases from J, with 14 bases between. The CDR3 region is CASSQGSWDTDTQYF. CDR3 nucleotides: TGTGCCAGCAGCCAGGGATCCTGGGACACAGATACGCAGTATTTT.

The rearrangement uses TRBV5-1 and TRBJ1-6; no firm D call. Per the germline V gene, CDR1 is SGHRS and CDR2 is YFSETQ. The V gene lost 4 bases and the J gene lost 0 bases, with 8 bases spanning the gap. The CDR3 is 15 amino acids. Here the CDR3 reads CASSPRSSYNSPLHF. The CDR3, as DNA: TGCGCCAGCAGCCCGAGGAGCTCCTATAATTCACCCCTCCACTTT.

The chain uses TRBV6-5 and TRBJ2-7; 9 bases fit TRBD2. Germline CDR1 is MNHEY and CDR2 is SVGAGI. The CDR3 contains 13 residues. The V segment lost 7 bases and the J segment 2 bases; nucleotides outside the gene matches: 3. The CDR3 sequence: CASMSSGTYEQYF. CDR3 nucleotides: TGTGCCAGCATGTCTAGCGGGACCTACGAGCAGTACTTC.

This chain links TRBV6-2 or TRBV6-3 with TRBJ1-1; D is uncertain. Trimming cost V 2 bases and J 11 bases, with 21 bases left between them. The V gene's germline CDR1 is MNHEY and CDR2 SVGEGT. CDR3 length equals 15 residues. The CDR3 bases are TGTGCCAGCAGTTACCGCGGAGGAAACTCCGGAGGGGCTTTCTTT. Translation gives CASSYRGGNSGGAFF.

The rearrangement uses TRBV19 and TRBJ2-3; 7 bases fit TRBD2. The CDR3 consists of 14 residues. Germline loops: CDR1 LNHDA, CDR2 SQIVND (reference sequence). V was clipped by 5 bases and J by 2 bases; unmatched bases: 4. The CDR3 loop reads CASSVGTNTDTQYF. CDR3 bases: TGTGCCAGTAGTGTCGGGACTAACACAGATACGCAGTATTTT.

The chain joins TRBV24-1 to TRBJ2-1, with 14 bases fitting TRBD2. V lost 4 bases, J lost 9 bases, and 7 bases stayed unmatched. Germline-derived CDR1 and CDR2 are KGHDR and SFDVKD. This CDR3 has 16 residues. CDR3 region: CATSDPGTSGRGEQFF. The CDR3 region has the DNA TGTGCCACCAGTGACCCCGGGACTAGCGGGAGAGGTGAGCAGTTCTTC.

The chain couples TRBV7-9 to TRBJ2-1, with 9 bases lining up with TRBD2. V lost 1 base to trimming and J lost 8 bases; unmatched junction nucleotides: 6. From germline, CDR1 is SEHNR and CDR2 FQNEAQ (reference sequence). The CDR3 covers 15 residues. CDR3 DNA sequence: TGTGCCAGCAGCTTAGGCGGGAGGGCCGTAGATGAGCAGTTCTTC. Translated, it gives CASSLGGRAVDEQFF.

The V gene is TRBV14, the J gene TRBJ2-5, with a possible D match to TRBD2 (5 bases). The CDR3 consists of 15 residues. Germline values: CDR1 SGHDN, CDR2 FVKESK. Trimming cost V 4 bases and J 4 bases, with 16 bases left between them. CDR3 in amino acids: CASSPLEGFGETQYF. Here the CDR3 DNA reads TGTGCCAGCAGCCCTCTCGAGGGCTTCGGAGAGACCCAGTACTTC. Variable domain in full (rest from reference TRBV14 and TRBJ2-5): EAGVTQFPSHSVIEKGQTVTLRCDPISGHDNLYWYRRVMGKEIKFLLHFVKESKQDESGMPNNRFLAERTGGTYSTLKVQPAELEDSGVYFCASSPLEGFGETQYFGPGTRLLVL.

The chain combines TRBV27 with TRBJ1-5; 8 bases fit TRBD1. V dropped 3 bases and J dropped 5; count of bases not matched to a gene: 9. This CDR3 has 16 residues. Germline lookup yields CDR1 MNHEY and CDR2 SMNVEV (reference sequence). CDR3 DNA sequence: TGTGCCAGCAGTTTTTCAGGACAGGGCGCCCATCAGCCCCAGCATTTT. This gives the protein CASSFSGQGAHQPQHF.

V and J are TRBV4-3 and TRBJ2-4; D might be TRBD2 (6 bases). Per germline, CDR1 LGHNA and CDR2 YSLEER. The CDR3 extends over 16 amino acids. With 0 bases removed from V and 3 bases from J, the gap between germline ends came to 12 bases. The CDR3 here is CASSQDLMGGKNIQYF. CDR3 nucleotide sequence: TGCGCCAGCAGCCAAGATCTGATGGGAGGCAAAAACATTCAGTACTTC.

The chain has TRBV9 and TRBJ2-1; D unclear. Trimming stripped 0 bases from V and 4 bases from J, with 5 bases between. This CDR3 comprises 13 residues. Germline V gene lookup returns CDR1 SGDLS and CDR2 YYNGEE. The CDR3 is CASSVDPYNEQFF. In DNA, the CDR3 is TGTGCCAGCAGCGTAGATCCGTACAATGAGCAGTTCTTC.

As DNA, the CDR3 is TGTGCCAGCAGCCAAGAGGTGGGGGAGGGGGCCGGGGAGCTGTTTTTT. As protein: CASSQEVGEGAGELFF. The V gene is TRBV4-2, the J gene TRBJ2-2; D may be TRBD2 (7 bases). Trimming stripped 0 bases from V and 6 bases from J, with 14 bases between. Germline V gives CDR1 LGHNA, CDR2 YNFKEQ. CDR3 size: 16 residues.